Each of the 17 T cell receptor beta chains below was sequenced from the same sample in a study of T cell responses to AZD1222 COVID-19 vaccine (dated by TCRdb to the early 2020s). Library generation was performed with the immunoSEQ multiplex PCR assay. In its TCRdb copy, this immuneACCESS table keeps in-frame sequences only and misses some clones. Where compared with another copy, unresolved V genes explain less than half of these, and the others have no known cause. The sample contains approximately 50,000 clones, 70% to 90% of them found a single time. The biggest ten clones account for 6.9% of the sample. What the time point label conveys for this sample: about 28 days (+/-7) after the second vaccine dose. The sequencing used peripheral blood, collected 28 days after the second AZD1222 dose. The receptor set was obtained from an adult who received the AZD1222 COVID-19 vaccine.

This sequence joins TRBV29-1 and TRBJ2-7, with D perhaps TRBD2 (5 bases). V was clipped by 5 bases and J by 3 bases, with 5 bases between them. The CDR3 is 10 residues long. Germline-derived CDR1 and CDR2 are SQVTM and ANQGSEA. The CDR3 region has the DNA TGCAGCGTTCGGGACTACGAGCAGTACTTC. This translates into CSVRDYEQYF.

The CDR3 DNA reads TGTGCCAGCGCACCTCATAGGGCCTCCTACGAGCAGTACTTC. Its protein is CASAPHRASYEQYF. The chain has TRBV7-8 and TRBJ2-7; D unclear. Looked up from germline, CDR1 is SGHVS and CDR2 is FQNEAQ. CDR3 size: 14 residues. V gave up 8 bases and J gave up 0 bases, with 14 bases separating them. The variable domain in full, with the rest retrieved from reference TRBV7-8 and TRBJ2-7, is GAGVSQSPRYKVAKRGQDVALRCDPISGHVSLFWYQQALGQGPEFLTYFQNEAQLDKSGLPSDRFFAERPEGSVSTLKIQRTQQEDSAVYLCASAPHRASYEQYFGPGTRLTVT.

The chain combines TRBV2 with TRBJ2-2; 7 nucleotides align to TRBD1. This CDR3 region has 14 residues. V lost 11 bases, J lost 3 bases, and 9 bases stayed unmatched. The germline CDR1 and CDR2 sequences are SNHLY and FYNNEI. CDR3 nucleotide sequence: TGTGCCTCAAAAGGGGGCACGGACACCGGGGAGCTGTTTTTT. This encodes CASKGGTDTGELFF.

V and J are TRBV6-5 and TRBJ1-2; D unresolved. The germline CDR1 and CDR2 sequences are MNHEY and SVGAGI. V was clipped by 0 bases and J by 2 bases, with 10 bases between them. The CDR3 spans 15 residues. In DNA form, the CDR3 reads TGTGCCAGCAGTTACTCCCCGGGCAGGAACTATGGCTACACCTTC. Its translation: CASSYSPGRNYGYTF.

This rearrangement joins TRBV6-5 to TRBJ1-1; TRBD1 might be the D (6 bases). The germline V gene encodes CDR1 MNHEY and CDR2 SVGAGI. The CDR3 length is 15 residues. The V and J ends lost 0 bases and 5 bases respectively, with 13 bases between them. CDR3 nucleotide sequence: TGTGCCAGCAGTTACTCGGTTAGGGGGTCGACTGAAGCTTTCTTT. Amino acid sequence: CASSYSVRGSTEAFF.

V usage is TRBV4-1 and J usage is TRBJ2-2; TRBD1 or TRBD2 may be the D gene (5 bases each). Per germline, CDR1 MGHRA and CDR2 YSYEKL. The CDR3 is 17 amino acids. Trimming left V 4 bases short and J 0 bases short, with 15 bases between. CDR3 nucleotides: TGCGCCAGCAGCCTACTATCCGGGACGGCGAACACCGGGGAGCTGTTTTTT. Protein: CASSLLSGTANTGELFF.

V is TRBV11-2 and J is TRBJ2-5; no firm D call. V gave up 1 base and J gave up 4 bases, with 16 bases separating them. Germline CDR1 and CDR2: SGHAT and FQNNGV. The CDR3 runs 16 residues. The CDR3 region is CASSLGSVTLGETQYF. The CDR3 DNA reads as TGTGCCAGCAGCTTAGGGTCAGTGACTTTGGGAGAGACCCAGTACTTC.

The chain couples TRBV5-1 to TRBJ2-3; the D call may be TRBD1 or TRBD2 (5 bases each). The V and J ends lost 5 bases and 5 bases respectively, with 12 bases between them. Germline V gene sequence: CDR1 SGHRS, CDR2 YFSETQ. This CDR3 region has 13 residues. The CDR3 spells CASSSLGGDTQYF. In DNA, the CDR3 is TGCGCCAGCAGTAGCCTTGGGGGAGATACGCAGTATTTT. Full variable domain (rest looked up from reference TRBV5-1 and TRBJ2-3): KAGVTQTPRYLIKTRGQQVTLSCSPISGHRSVSWYQQTPGQGLQFLFEYFSETQRNKGNFPGRFSGRQFSNSRSEMNVSTLELGDSALYLCASSSLGGDTQYFGPGTRLTVL.

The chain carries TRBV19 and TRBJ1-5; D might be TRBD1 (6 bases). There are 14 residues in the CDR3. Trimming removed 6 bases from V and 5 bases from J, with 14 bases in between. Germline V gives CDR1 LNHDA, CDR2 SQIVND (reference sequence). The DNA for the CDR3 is TGTGCCAGTAGCCCTGGGGGGGGCGATCAGCCCCAGCATTTT. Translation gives CASSPGGGDQPQHF.

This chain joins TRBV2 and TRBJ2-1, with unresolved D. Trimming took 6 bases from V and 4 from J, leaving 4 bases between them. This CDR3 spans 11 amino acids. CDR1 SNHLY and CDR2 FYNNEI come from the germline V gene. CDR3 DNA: TGTGCCAGCAGCCAATACAATGAGCAGTTCTTC. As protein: CASSQYNEQFF.

CDR3 sequence reads: CASSALTAKYGYTF. The CDR3 DNA reads as TGTGCCAGCAGCGCCCTGACAGCCAAATATGGCTACACCTTC. This sequence joins TRBV5-4 and TRBJ1-2; tentatively, D is TRBD1 (5 bases). The CDR3 loop spans 14 amino acids. With 4 bases removed from V and 5 bases from J, the gap between germline ends came to 15 bases. Looked up from germline, CDR1 is SGHNT and CDR2 is YYREEE (reference sequence).

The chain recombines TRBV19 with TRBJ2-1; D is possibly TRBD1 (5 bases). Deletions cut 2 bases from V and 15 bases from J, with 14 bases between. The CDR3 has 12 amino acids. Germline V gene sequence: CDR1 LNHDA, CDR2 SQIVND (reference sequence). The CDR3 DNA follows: TGTGCCAGTAGTATAATCCCAGGGAATCTGTTCTTC. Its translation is CASSIIPGNLFF.

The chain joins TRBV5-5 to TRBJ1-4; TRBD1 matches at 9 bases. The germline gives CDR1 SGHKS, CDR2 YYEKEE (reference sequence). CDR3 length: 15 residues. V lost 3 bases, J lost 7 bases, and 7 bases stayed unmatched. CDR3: CASSYNRGPGEKLFF. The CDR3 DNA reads TGTGCCAGCAGCTACAACAGGGGGCCGGGTGAAAAACTGTTTTTT.

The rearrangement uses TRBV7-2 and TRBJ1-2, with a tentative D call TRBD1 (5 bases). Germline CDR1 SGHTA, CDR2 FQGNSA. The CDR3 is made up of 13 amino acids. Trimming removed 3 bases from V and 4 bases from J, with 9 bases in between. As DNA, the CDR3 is TGTGCCAGCAGCTTCGACAGCGTCTATGGCTACACCTTC. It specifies CASSFDSVYGYTF.

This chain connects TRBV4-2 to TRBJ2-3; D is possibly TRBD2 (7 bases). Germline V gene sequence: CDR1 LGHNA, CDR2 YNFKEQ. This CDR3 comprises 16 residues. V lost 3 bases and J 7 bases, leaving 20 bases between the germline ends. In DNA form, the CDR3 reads TGTGCCAGCAGCCATTATGGGGGGGGGCCTTTTCATACGCAGTATTTT. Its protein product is CASSHYGGGPFHTQYF.

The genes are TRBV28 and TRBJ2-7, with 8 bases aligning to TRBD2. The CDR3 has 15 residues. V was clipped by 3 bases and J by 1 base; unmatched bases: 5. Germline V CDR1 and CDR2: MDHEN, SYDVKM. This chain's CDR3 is CASSLAGGRSYEQYF. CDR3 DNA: TGTGCCAGCAGTTTGGCGGGGGGTAGGTCCTACGAGCAGTACTTC. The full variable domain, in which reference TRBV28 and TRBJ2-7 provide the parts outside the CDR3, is DVKVTQSSRYLVKRTGEKVFLECVQDMDHENMFWYRQDPGLGLRLIYFSYDVKMKEKGDIPEGYSVSREKKERFSLILESASTNQTSMYLCASSLAGGRSYEQYFGPGTRLTVT.

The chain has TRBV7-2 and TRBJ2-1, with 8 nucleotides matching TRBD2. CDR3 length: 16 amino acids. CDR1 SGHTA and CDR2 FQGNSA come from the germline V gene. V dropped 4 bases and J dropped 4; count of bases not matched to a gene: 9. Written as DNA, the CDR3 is TGTGCCAGCAGCTCTAGACTAGCGCGGACTTACAATGAGCAGTTCTTC. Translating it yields CASSSRLARTYNEQFF. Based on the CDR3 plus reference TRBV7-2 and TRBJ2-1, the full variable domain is GAGVSQSPSNKVTEKGKDVELRCDPISGHTALYWYRQSLGQGLEFLIYFQGNSAPDKSGLPSDRFSAERTGGSVSTLTIQRTQQEDSAVYLCASSSRLARTYNEQFFGPGTRLTVL.